These 26 T cell receptor beta chains share one sample of origin, sequenced in a study of blood T cell repertoires in COVID-19. Generated by immunoSEQ multiplex PCR, the TCRdb table keeps only in-frame clones and is missing some. This sample has about 210,000 clones, with about 89% found just once. What was sequenced was peripheral blood. Receptor source: a woman aged 40 to 50 with acute or convalescent COVID-19.

The table lists this clone with a count of one. J is TRBJ1-1 and V is TRBV7-9; D remains unclear. Trimming took 1 base from V and 6 from J, leaving 9 bases between them. The CDR3 has 13 amino acids. CDR1 is SEHNR and CDR2 is FQNEAQ in the germline V gene (reference sequence). DNA of the CDR3: TGTGCCAGCAGCTTAGGCCCGGTGGCTGAAGCTTTCTTT. Residues: CASSLGPVAEAFF.

The chain couples TRBV10-2 to TRBJ2-4; TRBD1 might be the D (6 bases). The CDR3 runs to 16 residues. Germline values: CDR1 WSHSY, CDR2 SAAADI. V gave up 5 bases and J gave up 0 bases, with 14 bases separating them. The CDR3 DNA reads as TGCGCCAGCAGTACGGACAGTTTGCTAGCCAAAAACATTCAGTACTTC. Protein product: CASSTDSLLAKNIQYF.

The V and J genes are TRBV9 and TRBJ2-2; 8 nucleotides line up with TRBD2. Germline-derived CDR1 and CDR2 are SGDLS and YYNGEE. This CDR3 spans 19 amino acids. Trimming took 3 bases from V and 4 from J; bases not matched to a gene: 17. CDR3 protein: CASSASPRGGGSSTGELFF. The CDR3 DNA follows: TGTGCCAGCAGCGCCTCGCCCAGGGGCGGGGGGTCGTCCACCGGGGAGCTGTTTTTT.

DNA for the CDR3: TGTGCCAGCAGTGTGAAGGACAGGGGTTTCTTT. It codes for CASSVKDRGFF. V and J are TRBV2 and TRBJ1-1; 9 bases are a match to TRBD1. V lost 4 bases to trimming and J lost 13 bases; unmatched junction nucleotides: 4. The CDR3 totals 11 residues. Germline loops: CDR1 SNHLY, CDR2 FYNNEI. Full variable domain (rest looked up from reference TRBV2 and TRBJ1-1): EPEVTQTPSHQVTQMGQEVILRCVPISNHLYFYWYRQILGQKVEFLVSFYNNEISEKSEIFDDQFSVERPDGSNFTLKIRSTKLEDSAMYFCASSVKDRGFFGQGTRLTVV.

V gene TRBV15 combines with J gene TRBJ2-1, with D perhaps matching TRBD2 (8 bases). The CDR3 runs 19 residues. V lost 0 bases and J 2 bases, leaving 20 bases between the germline ends. Germline V gene data show CDR1 as LNHNV and CDR2 as YYDKDF (reference sequence). The CDR3, as DNA: TGTGCCACCAGCAGAGATCGAGGGGGCGGGGGGCCCACCTACAATGAGCAGTTCTTC. Its translation: CATSRDRGGGGPTYNEQFF.

A few counts support this clone. V usage is TRBV7-9 and J usage is TRBJ1-2, with D maybe TRBD1 (6 bases). The V gene's germline CDR1 is SEHNR and CDR2 FQNEAQ (reference sequence). V lost 3 bases and J lost 4, with 12 bases in between. The CDR3 is 14 residues long. The CDR3 DNA follows: TGTGCCAGCAGCTTCGGCAGGGACATCTATGGCTACACCTTC. It yields the protein CASSFGRDIYGYTF.

The chain carries TRBV7-2 and TRBJ2-6; 7 bases match TRBD1. Germline V gene sequence: CDR1 SGHTA, CDR2 FQGNSA. This CDR3 is 18 amino acids long. The V and J ends lost 5 bases and 0 bases, in that order; junction bases with no gene match: 10. The CDR3 protein is CASSDRVLSPSGANVLTF. The CDR3 DNA follows: TGTGCCAGCAGCGACAGGGTGCTCTCTCCCTCTGGGGCCAACGTCCTGACTTTC.

This sequence joins TRBV3-1 (or the pseudogene TRBV3-2) and TRBJ2-4; 9 bases agree with TRBD2. Germline trimming cut 0 bases from V and 2 bases from J; bases unmatched to any gene: 5. The CDR3 spans 17 residues. Germline loops: CDR1 LGHDT, CDR2 YNNKEL (reference sequence). Here the CDR3 DNA reads TGTGCCAGCAGCCAAGAAGGCGGGGGGGTTACCAAAAACATTCAGTACTTC. Translation gives CASSQEGGGVTKNIQYF.

CDR3 DNA sequence: TGTGCCAGCAGTGAACAGGCGTATGGCTACACCTTC. Protein: CASSEQAYGYTF. This chain connects TRBV25-1 to TRBJ1-2; D call uncertain. This CDR3 contains 12 residues. Germline CDR1 MGHDK, CDR2 SYGVNS. The ends were cut back, 2 bases at V and 5 bases at J, with 6 bases in the middle.

Written as DNA, the CDR3 is TGTGCCAGCAGCTCTGGGACAGGGTTAGGCTATGGCTACACCTTC. Protein: CASSSGTGLGYGYTF. J is TRBJ1-2 and V is TRBV5-8, with 9 nucleotides matching TRBD1. Germline-derived CDR1 and CDR2 are SGHTS and YDEGEE. With V trimmed by 3 bases and J by 4 bases, 7 bases remained unmatched. The length of the CDR3 is 15 residues.

The chain couples TRBV4-1 to TRBJ2-7, with TRBD1 as a possible D gene (5 bases). Trimming shortened V by 5 bases and J by 6 bases, and 14 bases separated the two germline ends. Germline CDR1 MGHRA, CDR2 YSYEKL. The CDR3 loop spans 13 amino acids. Here the CDR3 DNA reads TGCGCCAGCAGCGTCACGGCAGGGCTCGAGCAGTACGTC. Encoded protein: CASSVTAGLEQYV.

The table lists this clone with a count of one. The chain uses TRBV6-4 and TRBJ1-6, with 7 bases fitting TRBD1. The CDR3 covers 14 residues. Germline-derived CDR1 and CDR2 are MRHNA and SNTAGT. V shed 8 bases, J shed 6 bases, and the junction held 7 bases outside the gene matches. The CDR3 loop reads CASSDRAGNSPLHF. CDR3 coding DNA: TGTGCCAGCTCCGACAGGGCCGGTAATTCACCCCTCCACTTT.

The chain recombines TRBV6-2 or TRBV6-3 with TRBJ2-1; D might be TRBD2 (6 bases). V was cut by 2 bases and J by 7 bases, with 12 bases left in between. The germline V gene encodes CDR1 MNHEY and CDR2 SVGEGT. The CDR3 consists of 14 residues. The CDR3, as DNA: TGTGCCAGCAGTTACACCGGGGGTCGAAATGAGCAGTTCTTC. This sequence encodes CASSYTGGRNEQFF.

The chain has TRBV4-2 and TRBJ1-4, with 8 bases fitting TRBD1. Losses at the gene ends were 5 bases for V and 3 bases for J; bases not matched to a gene: 8. This CDR3 contains 16 residues. Germline-derived CDR1 and CDR2 are LGHNA and YNFKEQ. CDR3 sequence (DNA): TGTGCCAGCAGCTTTTTCGGACAGGGTGCTAATGAAAAACTGTTTTTT. Protein product: CASSFFGQGANEKLFF.

This rearrangement joins TRBV27 to TRBJ2-1, with 8 bases matching TRBD2. CDR3 length: 15 amino acids. V shed 8 bases, J shed 3 bases, and the junction held 9 bases outside the gene matches. The germline V gene encodes CDR1 MNHEY and CDR2 SMNVEV (reference sequence). DNA of the CDR3: TGTGCCAGCTCCCGGGTAGCGGGGATCTACAATGAGCAGTTCTTC. Its protein is CASSRVAGIYNEQFF.

This clone was observed once. The chain employs TRBV11-3 and TRBJ2-5, with a possible D match to TRBD1 (6 bases). Germline CDR1 and CDR2: SGHNT and YENEEA. The CDR3 spans 15 residues. The V end was cut by 5 bases, the J end by 4 bases, with 17 bases between. The CDR3 reads CASSATGTLGETQYF. CDR3 coding DNA: TGTGCCAGCAGCGCCACCGGGACACTGGGAGAGACCCAGTACTTC.

This chain joins TRBV30 and TRBJ1-2, with D hard to call. V lost 0 bases and J lost 0, with 14 bases in between. From germline, CDR1 is GTSNPN and CDR2 SVGIG (reference sequence). The CDR3 spans 16 residues. The CDR3 nucleotides read TGTGCCTGGAGTGTCAGACCAGGCTTGGCTAACTATGGCTACACCTTC. As protein: CAWSVRPGLANYGYTF. The entire variable domain, with the rest obtained from reference TRBV30 and TRBJ1-2, is as follows: SQTIHQWPATLVQPVGSPLSLECTVEGTSNPNLYWYRQAAGRGLQLLFYSVGIGQISSEVPQNLSASRPQDRQFILSSKKLLLSDSGFYLCAWSVRPGLANYGYTFGSGTRLTVV.

Points on this clone: The same CDR3 arises from other DNA sequences in this sample as well. The CDR3 here is CASSSTGDSNYGYTF. The CDR3, as DNA: TGTGCCAGCAGTTCCACAGGGGACTCTAACTATGGCTACACCTTC. The chain carries TRBV6-6 and TRBJ1-2; 7 bases align to TRBD1. J lost 0 bases, V lost 4 bases, and 5 bases had no gene match. In germline, CDR1 is MNHNY, CDR2 SVGAGI (reference sequence). This CDR3 comprises 15 residues.

The J gene is TRBJ2-1, the V gene TRBV12-3 or TRBV12-4; D may be TRBD2 (7 bases). The V end lost 6 bases, the J end lost 4 bases, and 10 bases lay between the germline ends. CDR3 length: 13 residues. The CDR3 here is CASRGGTYNEQFF. The DNA for the CDR3 is TGTGCCAGCAGGGGGGGGACATACAATGAGCAGTTCTTC.

The CDR3 DNA is TGTGCCAGCAGGGAGGGCTGGGGGGAGACCCAGTACTTC. It is translated as CASREGWGETQYF. The V and J genes are TRBV5-4 and TRBJ2-5; D perhaps matches TRBD2 (6 bases). Looked up from germline, CDR1 is SGHNT and CDR2 is YYREEE (reference sequence). There are 13 residues in the CDR3. V was shortened by 5 bases and J by 5 bases, with 13 bases between the two germline ends.

V and J are TRBV6-1 and TRBJ1-2; maybe TRBD1 (6 bases). The germline CDR1 and CDR2 sequences are MNHNS and SASEGT. V lost 3 bases and J 8 bases, leaving 19 bases between the germline ends. The CDR3 has 15 amino acids. In nucleotides, the CDR3 is TGTGCCAGCAGTGAGCAAGGACGCAGGGGTTTGGGCTACACCTTC. Encoded protein: CASSEQGRRGLGYTF.

The chain uses TRBV12-5 and TRBJ1-3; possible D gene TRBD1, 5 bases. V lost 0 bases to trimming and J lost 0 bases, with 15 bases between them. CDR1 is LGHNT, CDR2 FRNRAP, per germline. The CDR3 has 18 residues. The CDR3 DNA sequence: TGTGCTAGTGGTTTGGTAAGGGGACTATCTCACTCTGGAAACACCATATATTTT. Translation: CASGLVRGLSHSGNTIYF. Full variable domain (missing parts from reference TRBV12-5 and TRBJ1-3): DARVTQTPRHKVTEMGQEVTMRCQPILGHNTVFWYRQTMMQGLELLAYFRNRAPLDDSGMPKDRFSAEMPDATLATLKIQPSEPRDSAVYFCASGLVRGLSHSGNTIYFGEGSWLTVV.

V usage is TRBV19 and J usage is TRBJ2-1, with D possibly matching TRBD2 (5 bases). The CDR3 is made up of 13 amino acids. Deletions cut 4 bases from V and 7 bases from J, with 11 bases between. Germline assignment: CDR1 LNHDA and CDR2 SQIVND (reference sequence). The CDR3 region is CASSTNPGNEQFF. The CDR3 DNA is TGTGCCAGTAGTACCAACCCGGGGAATGAGCAGTTCTTC.

The chain uses TRBV7-2 and TRBJ2-7; 9 bases map to TRBD2. Trimming at V came to 5 bases and at J to 1 base, leaving 6 bases not matched to a gene. The CDR3 is made up of 15 amino acids. Germline V gene lookup returns CDR1 SGHTA and CDR2 FQGNSA. CDR3 nucleotide sequence: TGTGCCAGCAGCCACAGGCTAGCGGGGTCCTACGAGCAGTACGTC. Translating it yields CASSHRLAGSYEQYV.

The chain is built from TRBV9 and TRBJ2-2; D is ambiguous. V lost 4 bases, J lost 0 bases, and 19 bases lay in between. This CDR3 is 18 amino acids long. CDR1 is SGDLS and CDR2 is YYNGEE in the germline V gene. The CDR3 reads CASSSNPTEQSNTGELFF. DNA of the CDR3: TGTGCCAGCAGCTCAAACCCAACCGAACAATCGAACACCGGGGAGCTGTTTTTT.

The rearrangement uses TRBV5-1 and TRBJ2-5, with D perhaps TRBD2 (5 bases). V lost 1 base and J lost 1, with 5 bases in between. CDR3 length: 13 residues. CDR1 and CDR2 from the germline V gene are SGHRS and YFSETQ. The CDR3 region has the DNA TGCGCCAGCAGCTTGACTAGCCAAGAGACCCAGTACTTC. As protein: CASSLTSQETQYF.